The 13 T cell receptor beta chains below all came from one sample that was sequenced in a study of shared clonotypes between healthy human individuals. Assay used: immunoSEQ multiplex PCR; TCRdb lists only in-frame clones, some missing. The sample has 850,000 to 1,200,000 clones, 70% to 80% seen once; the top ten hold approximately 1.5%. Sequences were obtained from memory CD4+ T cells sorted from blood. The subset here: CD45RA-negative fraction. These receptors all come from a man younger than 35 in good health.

This CDR3 reads CATSRRGRGQETQYF. As DNA, the CDR3 is TGTGCCACCAGCAGAAGGGGTCGAGGGCAAGAGACCCAGTACTTC. The chain couples TRBV15 to TRBJ2-5, with D perhaps matching TRBD1 or TRBD2 (5 bases each). The CDR3 length is 15 residues. Between the trimmed V and J ends, which lost 2 bases and 2 bases, there was a span of 12 bases. CDR1 LNHNV and CDR2 YYDKDF come from the germline V gene (reference sequence).

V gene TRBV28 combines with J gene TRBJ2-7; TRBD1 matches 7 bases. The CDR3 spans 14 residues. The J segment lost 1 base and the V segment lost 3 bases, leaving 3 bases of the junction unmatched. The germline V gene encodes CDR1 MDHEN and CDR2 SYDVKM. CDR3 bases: TGTGCCAGCAGTTTTCGGGACAGTTCCTACGAGCAGTACTTC. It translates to CASSFRDSSYEQYF.

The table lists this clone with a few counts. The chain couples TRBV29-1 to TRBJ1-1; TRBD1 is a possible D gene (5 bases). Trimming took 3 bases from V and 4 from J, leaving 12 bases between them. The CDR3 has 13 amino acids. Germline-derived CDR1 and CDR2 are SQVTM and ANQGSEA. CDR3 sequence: CSVDEGKGTEAFF. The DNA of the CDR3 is TGCAGCGTTGACGAGGGGAAGGGCACTGAAGCTTTCTTT.

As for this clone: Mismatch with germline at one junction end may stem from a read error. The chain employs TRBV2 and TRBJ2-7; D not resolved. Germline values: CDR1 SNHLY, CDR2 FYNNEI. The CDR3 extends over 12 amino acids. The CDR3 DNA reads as TGTGCGAGCAAAGGGTACGGGTACGAGCAGTACTTC. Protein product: CASKGYGYEQYF.

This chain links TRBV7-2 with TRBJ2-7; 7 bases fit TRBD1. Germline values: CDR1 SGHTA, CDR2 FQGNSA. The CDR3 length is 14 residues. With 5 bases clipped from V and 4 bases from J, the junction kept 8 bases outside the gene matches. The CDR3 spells CASSPGQAWYEQYF. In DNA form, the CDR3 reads TGTGCCAGCAGCCCAGGACAGGCGTGGTACGAGCAGTACTTC.

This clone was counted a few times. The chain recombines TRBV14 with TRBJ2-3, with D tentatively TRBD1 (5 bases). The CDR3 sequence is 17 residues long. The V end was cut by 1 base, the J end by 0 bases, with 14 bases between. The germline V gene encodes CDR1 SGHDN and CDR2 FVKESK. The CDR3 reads CASSQALIRVSTDTQYF. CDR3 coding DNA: TGTGCCAGCAGCCAAGCTCTGATCAGGGTGAGCACAGATACGCAGTATTTT. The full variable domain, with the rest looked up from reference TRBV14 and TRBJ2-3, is EAGVTQFPSHSVIEKGQTVTLRCDPISGHDNLYWYRRVMGKEIKFLLHFVKESKQDESGMPNNRFLAERTGGTYSTLKVQPAELEDSGVYFCASSQALIRVSTDTQYFGPGTRLTVL.

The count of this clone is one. Written as DNA, the CDR3 is TGTGCCAGTAGTATTCAGGGACAGGGACGACAGCCCCAGCATTTT. Amino acid sequence: CASSIQGQGRQPQHF. The rearrangement uses TRBV19 and TRBJ1-5, with 9 bases fitting TRBD1. J was trimmed by 7 bases and V by 3 bases; bases with no gene match: 7. Germline V gene lookup returns CDR1 LNHDA and CDR2 SQIVND (reference sequence). The length of the CDR3 is 15 residues.

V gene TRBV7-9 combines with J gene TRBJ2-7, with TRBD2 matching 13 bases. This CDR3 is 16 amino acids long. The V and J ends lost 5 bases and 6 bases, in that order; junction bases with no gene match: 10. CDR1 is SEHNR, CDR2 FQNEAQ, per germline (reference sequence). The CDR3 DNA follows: TGTGCCAGCAGCCCAATCGGACTAGCGGGAGTTGGCGAGCAGTACTTC. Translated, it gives CASSPIGLAGVGEQYF.

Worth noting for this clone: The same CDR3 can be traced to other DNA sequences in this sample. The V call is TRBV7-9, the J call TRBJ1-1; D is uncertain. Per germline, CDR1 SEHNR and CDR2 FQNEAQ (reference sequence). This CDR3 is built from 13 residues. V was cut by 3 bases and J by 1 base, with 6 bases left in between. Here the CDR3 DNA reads TGTGCCAGCAGCTTTGCAGAGAACACTGAAGCTTTCTTT. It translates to CASSFAENTEAFF.

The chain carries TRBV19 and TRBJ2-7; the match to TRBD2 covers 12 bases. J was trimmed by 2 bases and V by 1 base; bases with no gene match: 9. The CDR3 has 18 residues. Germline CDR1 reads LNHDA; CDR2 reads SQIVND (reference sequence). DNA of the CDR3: TGTGCCAGTAGTATAGGGGGACTAGCGGGCCCTACTACCTACGAGCAGTACTTC. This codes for CASSIGGLAGPTTYEQYF.

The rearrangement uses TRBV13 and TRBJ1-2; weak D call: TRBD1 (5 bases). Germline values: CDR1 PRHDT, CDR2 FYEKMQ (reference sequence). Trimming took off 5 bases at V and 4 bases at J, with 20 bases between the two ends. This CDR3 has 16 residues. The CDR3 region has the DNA TGTGCCAGCAGCACAGTCCGGGACGCATCCAGCTATGGCTACACCTTC. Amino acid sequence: CASSTVRDASSYGYTF.

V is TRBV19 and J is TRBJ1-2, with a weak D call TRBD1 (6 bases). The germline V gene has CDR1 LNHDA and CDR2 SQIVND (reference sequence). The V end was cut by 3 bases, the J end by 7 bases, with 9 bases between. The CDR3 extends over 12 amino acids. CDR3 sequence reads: CASSMNRVGYTF. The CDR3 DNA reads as TGTGCCAGTAGTATGAACAGGGTTGGCTACACCTTC.

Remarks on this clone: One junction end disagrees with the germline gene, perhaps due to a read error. The CDR3 region is CASTLAPALAGGEQYF. CDR3 bases: TGTGCCAGCACCTTAGCCCCCGCACTAGCGGGAGGCGAGCAGTACTTC. This chain connects TRBV7-2 to TRBJ2-7; TRBD2 aligns across 12 bases. The V gene's germline CDR1 is SGHTA and CDR2 FQGNSA. The CDR3 has 16 residues.